This is a list of T cell receptor beta chains from one sample in a study of blood T cell repertoires in COVID-19. This table comes from immunoSEQ multiplex PCR, and its TCRdb copy is limited to in-frame clones, with some not included. Among some 250,000 clones listed, 70% to 80% were seen once. The specimen sequenced was peripheral blood. These receptors all come from a woman older than 75 with acute or convalescent COVID-19. Both conserved end residues are part of each CDR3. The D gene is left open where the match is weak. Expanded clones get a size class; other rows say once, few or many, or leave the size out.

D: TRBD2
size: -
V: TRBV4-1
J: TRBJ2-1
CDR3: CASTPEALAGGNEQFF
DNA: TGCGCCAGCACACCAGAGGCACTAGCGGGAGGCAATGAGCAGTTCTTC

D: -
size: -
V: TRBV20-1
J: TRBJ1-2
CDR3: CSAFGNYGYTF
DNA: TGCAGTGCTTTCGGTAACTATGGCTACACCTTC

D: -
size: -
V: TRBV19
J: TRBJ1-4
CDR3: CASSIVGGREKLFF
DNA: TGTGCCAGTAGTATAGTAGGCGGCCGGGAAAAACTGTTTTTT

D: -
size: -
V: TRBV12-5
J: TRBJ2-3
CDR3: CASGSVGLNTDTQYF
DNA: TGTGCTAGTGGTTCGGTGGGACTCAACACAGATACGCAGTATTTT

D: -
size: -
V: TRBV9
J: TRBJ1-3
CDR3: CASSADIFSGNTIYF
DNA: TGTGCCAGCAGCGCGGACATTTTCTCTGGAAACACCATATATTTT

D: -
size: -
V: TRBV7-2
J: TRBJ1-1
CDR3: CASSLSRQVGAFF
DNA: TGTGCCAGCAGCCTTAGTAGACAGGTAGGAGCTTTCTTT

D: -
size: -
V: TRBV5-1
J: TRBJ1-5
CDR3: CASSLDSNQPQHF
DNA: TGCGCCAGCAGCCTGGACAGTAATCAGCCCCAGCATTTT

D: -
size: -
V: TRBV12-3/TRBV12-4
J: TRBJ1-1
CDR3: CASSSAGGRAFF
DNA: TGTGCCAGCAGTTCAGCGGGGGGTCGGGCTTTCTTT

D: -
size: -
V: TRBV5-1
J: TRBJ2-7
CDR3: CASRHSSYEQYF
DNA: TGCGCCAGCCGCCACAGCTCCTACGAGCAGTACTTC

D: -
size: -
V: TRBV3-1/TRBV3-2
J: TRBJ1-1
CDR3: CASSLGGVTEAFF
DNA: TGTGCCAGCAGCCTCGGGGGGGTGACTGAAGCTTTCTTT

D: TRBD1
size: -
V: TRBV19
J: TRBJ1-5
CDR3: CASTSPPGQGRNQPQHF
DNA: TGTGCCAGTACTTCCCCACCGGGACAGGGGCGCAATCAGCCCCAGCATTTT

D: -
size: -
V: TRBV7-2
J: TRBJ2-6
CDR3: CASSHAGSGANVLTF
DNA: TGTGCCAGCAGCCATGCCGGCTCTGGGGCCAACGTCCTGACTTTC

D: TRBD1
size: few
V: TRBV3-1/TRBV3-2
J: TRBJ1-1
CDR3: CASSPGQSNTEAFF
DNA: TGTGCCAGCAGCCCGGGACAGAGTAACACTGAAGCTTTCTTT

D: TRBD1
size: few
V: TRBV14
J: TRBJ1-2
CDR3: CASSLDYRDSYGYTF
DNA: TGTGCCAGCAGCCTCGATTACCGGGACAGCTATGGCTACACCTTC

D: -
size: few
V: TRBV5-5
J: TRBJ1-3
CDR3: CASSRGGSHSSGNTIYF
DNA: TGTGCCAGCAGCCGGGGGGGCAGCCACTCCTCTGGAAACACCATATATTTT

D: -
size: -
V: TRBV5-5
J: TRBJ2-1
CDR3: CASSLGYLWLGGEQFF
DNA: TGTGCCAGCAGCTTGGGATATTTATGGTTAGGCGGTGAGCAGTTCTTC

D: -
size: few
V: TRBV4-2
J: TRBJ2-7
CDR3: CASSQDRGTEQYF
DNA: TGTGCCAGCAGCCAAGATCGGGGAACCGAGCAGTACTTC

D: -
size: -
V: TRBV3-1/TRBV3-2
J: TRBJ1-3
CDR3: CASSQGAGGNTIYF
DNA: TGTGCCAGCAGCCAAGGTGCAGGCGGAAACACCATATATTTT

D: TRBD1
size: once
V: TRBV4-3
J: TRBJ1-3
CDR3: CASSQETGASGNTIYF
DNA: TGCGCCAGCAGCCAAGAGACAGGGGCCTCTGGAAACACCATATATTTT

D: -
size: -
V: TRBV29-1
J: TRBJ1-2
CDR3: CSYHPQVTNYGYTF
DNA: TGCAGCTACCATCCCCAGGTTACTAACTATGGCTACACCTTC

D: TRBD1
size: few
V: TRBV6-5
J: TRBJ1-2
CDR3: CASSFSGGNGYTF
DNA: TGTGCCAGCAGCTTCTCAGGGGGGAATGGCTACACCTTC

D: -
size: -
V: TRBV5-4
J: TRBJ2-5
CDR3: CASSRGKAETQYF
DNA: TGTGCCAGCAGCCGAGGGAAGGCAGAGACCCAGTACTTC

D: -
size: many
V: TRBV5-4
J: TRBJ1-2
CDR3: CASSLAGRGYTF
DNA: TGTGCCAGCAGCTTGGCAGGCAGAGGCTACACCTTC

D: -
size: -
V: TRBV28
J: TRBJ1-2
CDR3: CASSLQVFGYTF
DNA: TGTGCCAGCAGTTTACAGGTTTTCGGCTACACCTTC

D: TRBD2
size: -
V: TRBV5-1
J: TRBJ2-3
CDR3: CASNGFGGLGTDTQYF
DNA: TGCGCCAGCAATGGATTCGGAGGACTAGGCACAGATACGCAGTATTTT

D: -
size: -
V: TRBV18
J: TRBJ1-4
CDR3: CASSQGQTNEKLFF
DNA: TGTGCCAGCTCTCAAGGACAGACTAATGAAAAACTGTTTTTT

D: -
size: -
V: TRBV7-2
J: TRBJ1-2
CDR3: CASSPSQGLSGYTF
DNA: TGTGCCAGTAGCCCCAGCCAGGGATTGTCTGGCTACACCTTC

D: -
size: -
V: TRBV7-6
J: TRBJ1-4
CDR3: CASSANLADTTNEKLFF
DNA: TGTGCCAGCAGCGCCAACCTCGCGGATACAACTAATGAAAAACTGTTTTTT

D: -
size: -
V: TRBV5-4
J: TRBJ2-7
CDR3: CASSLGGGSYEQYF
DNA: TGTGCCAGCAGCCTGGGTGGCGGCTCCTACGAGCAGTACTTC

D: -
size: few
V: TRBV7-9
J: TRBJ1-1
CDR3: CASSFGQLNTEAFF
DNA: TGTGCCAGCAGCTTCGGACAGTTGAACACTGAAGCTTTCTTT

D: TRBD1
size: -
V: TRBV7-9
J: TRBJ2-7
CDR3: CASSAWTGEVGEQYF
DNA: TGTGCCAGCAGCGCATGGACAGGGGAAGTAGGCGAGCAGTACTTC

D: -
size: -
V: TRBV5-1
J: TRBJ2-1
CDR3: CASSTGQSYNEQFF
DNA: TGCGCCAGCAGCACGGGACAATCCTACAATGAGCAGTTCTTC

D: TRBD2
size: once
V: TRBV19
J: TRBJ2-2
CDR3: CASSIRGTSGGAAGELFF
DNA: TGTGCCAGTAGTATAAGAGGGACTAGCGGGGGGGCCGCCGGGGAGCTGTTTTTT

D: -
size: -
V: TRBV6-1
J: TRBJ2-6
CDR3: CASSEGRAGANVLTF
DNA: TGTGCCAGCAGTGAAGGCCGGGCTGGGGCCAACGTCCTGACTTTC

D: -
size: -
V: TRBV10-3
J: TRBJ1-5
CDR3: CAISKEGVGTGNQPQHF
DNA: TGTGCCATCAGCAAAGAGGGGGTAGGGACGGGCAATCAGCCCCAGCATTTT

D: -
size: -
V: TRBV2
J: TRBJ2-6
CDR3: CASSAQGYRSGANVLTF
DNA: TGTGCCAGCAGTGCCCAGGGATACCGCTCTGGGGCCAACGTCCTGACTTTC

D: -
size: few
V: TRBV28
J: TRBJ1-4
CDR3: CASSPTDFATNEKLFF
DNA: TGTGCCAGCAGTCCAACGGACTTTGCAACTAATGAAAAACTGTTTTTT

D: -
size: -
V: TRBV19
J: TRBJ1-1
CDR3: CASSRGRETEAFF
DNA: TGTGCCAGTAGTAGGGGGCGCGAGACTGAAGCTTTCTTT

D: TRBD2
size: few
V: TRBV3-1/TRBV3-2
J: TRBJ2-2
CDR3: CASSPSGRGGTGELFF
DNA: TGTGCCAGCAGCCCGAGCGGGAGGGGTGGCACCGGGGAGCTGTTTTTT

D: -
size: -
V: TRBV12-3/TRBV12-4
J: TRBJ1-1
CDR3: CASSLRIEAFF
DNA: TGTGCCAGCAGCCTTAGAATTGAAGCTTTCTTT

D: -
size: -
V: TRBV10-1
J: TRBJ2-2
CDR3: CASSEQGWGGELFF
DNA: TGCGCCAGCAGTGAGCAGGGATGGGGCGGGGAGCTGTTTTTT